The 24 T cell receptor beta chains presented below share a single source sample, sequenced in a study of OX40 agonist ivuxolimab in advanced cancers. The data were produced by immunoSEQ multiplex PCR, yet TCRdb's version contains in-frame clones alone and is incomplete. The sample lists tens of thousands of clones, around 90% occurring once. The specimen comprised CD4+ or CD8+ T cells sorted from blood, sampled in a trial of the OX40 agonist ivuxolimab. The receptor set was obtained from an adult with an advanced solid tumor such as melanoma, head and neck, liver or kidney cancer.

This clone was observed a few times. V is TRBV2 and J is TRBJ1-6; no clear D. V lost 3 bases, J lost 9 bases, and 6 bases lay in between. This CDR3 region has 12 residues. Per the germline V gene, CDR1 is SNHLY and CDR2 is FYNNEI. This CDR3 is CASSDDVSPLHF. In DNA, the CDR3 is TGTGCCAGCAGTGATGACGTTTCACCCCTCCACTTT. The full variable domain, rest sourced from reference TRBV2 and TRBJ1-6, is EPEVTQTPSHQVTQMGQEVILRCVPISNHLYFYWYRQILGQKVEFLVSFYNNEISEKSEIFDDQFSVERPDGSNFTLKIRSTKLEDSAMYFCASSDDVSPLHFGNGTRLTVT.

The CDR3 sequence: CASRTHTGSNQPQHF. The CDR3 bases are TGTGCCAGCAGAACCCACACGGGGAGCAATCAGCCCCAGCATTTT. The V gene is TRBV6-6, the J gene TRBJ1-5; D is uncertain. Germline values: CDR1 MNHNY, CDR2 SVGAGI (reference sequence). V was clipped by 6 bases and J by 1 base, with 13 bases between them. This CDR3 has 15 amino acids.

V usage is TRBV15 and J usage is TRBJ2-2; D unclear. The CDR3 is 13 amino acids. Germline lookup yields CDR1 LNHNV and CDR2 YYDKDF (reference sequence). The V end was cut by 0 bases, the J end by 8 bases, with 7 bases between. CDR3 amino acids: CATSRELLGELFF. CDR3 DNA: TGTGCCACCAGCAGAGAATTGCTGGGGGAGCTGTTTTTT.

The V and J genes are TRBV5-1 and TRBJ2-7; weak D call: TRBD1 (8 bases). Trimming removed 4 bases at V and 1 base at J, with 18 bases between. Germline V gene lookup returns CDR1 SGHRS and CDR2 YFSETQ. The CDR3 spans 16 residues. The CDR3 DNA is TGCGCCAGCAGCCGACAAAGCGGGACAGGATCCTACGAGCAGTACTTC. Translation: CASSRQSGTGSYEQYF.

This rearrangement joins TRBV7-2 to TRBJ2-7, with no clear D. Germline assignment: CDR1 SGHTA and CDR2 FQGNSA. The V end was cut by 4 bases, the J end by 7 bases, with 14 bases between. This CDR3 has 13 amino acids. As DNA, the CDR3 is TGTGCCAGCAGCTCAGTGCCCGGGTTGGAGCAGTACTTC. It is translated as CASSSVPGLEQYF. The entire variable domain, with the rest obtained from reference TRBV7-2 and TRBJ2-7, is as follows: GAGVSQSPSNKVTEKGKDVELRCDPISGHTALYWYRQSLGQGLEFLIYFQGNSAPDKSGLPSDRFSAERTGGSVSTLTIQRTQQEDSAVYLCASSSVPGLEQYFGPGTRLTVT.

This sequence joins TRBV2 and TRBJ2-2; 7 positions match TRBD2. The CDR3 length is 15 residues. V gave up 4 bases and J gave up 4 bases; unmatched junction bases: 6. Germline V CDR1 and CDR2: SNHLY, FYNNEI. CDR3 DNA: TGTGCCAGCAGTGGGGTGAGCGGGGCCACCGGGGAGCTGTTTTTT. As protein: CASSGVSGATGELFF.

This rearrangement joins TRBV18 to TRBJ2-2; D not resolved. The germline V gene has CDR1 KGHSH and CDR2 LQKENI. V lost 1 base and J lost 1, with 13 bases in between. The CDR3 runs 17 residues. CDR3 sequence (DNA): TGTGCCAGCTCACCACGGGAAGGGAATATGAACACCGGGGAGCTGTTTTTT. This codes for CASSPREGNMNTGELFF.

The J gene is TRBJ1-2, the V gene TRBV10-3; D gene ambiguous. This CDR3 is built from 13 residues. Germline CDR1 is ENHRY and CDR2 is SYGVKD. Trimming left V 4 bases short and J 7 bases short, with 13 bases between. CDR3 sequence: CAISGQAPGGYTF. CDR3 DNA: TGTGCCATCAGTGGGCAGGCCCCTGGTGGCTACACCTTC.

The chain uses TRBV7-6 and TRBJ1-1, with D hard to call. CDR1 SGHVS and CDR2 FNYEAQ come from the germline V gene. V lost 6 bases and J lost 7, with 18 bases in between. The CDR3 loop spans 14 amino acids. As DNA, the CDR3 is TGTGCCAGCAGAAGAACTGGATCGGCCGATGAAGCTTTCTTT. This gives the protein CASRRTGSADEAFF.

This rearrangement joins TRBV2 to TRBJ1-3; D is ambiguous. The CDR3 extends over 15 amino acids. Between the trimmed V and J ends, which lost 2 bases and 4 bases, there was a span of 12 bases. Germline V gives CDR1 SNHLY, CDR2 FYNNEI. The CDR3 here is CASSEYPSRGNTIYF. In DNA form, the CDR3 reads TGTGCCAGCAGTGAATACCCATCCCGGGGAAACACCATATATTTT. Based on the CDR3 plus reference TRBV2 and TRBJ1-3, the full variable domain is EPEVTQTPSHQVTQMGQEVILRCVPISNHLYFYWYRQILGQKVEFLVSFYNNEISEKSEIFDDQFSVERPDGSNFTLKIRSTKLEDSAMYFCASSEYPSRGNTIYFGEGSWLTVV.

This rearrangement joins TRBV19 to TRBJ1-1; 7 nucleotides agree with TRBD1. In germline, CDR1 is LNHDA, CDR2 SQIVND (reference sequence). The CDR3 spans 13 residues. V shed 5 bases and J 3 bases; nucleotides not matched to a gene: 3. The CDR3 DNA reads TGTGCCAGTAGTTCAACAGGGGACACTGAAGCTTTCTTT. Amino acids: CASSSTGDTEAFF.

The chain uses TRBV1 and TRBJ2-7; TRBD2, the table's D call, was not compared with the DNA. TRBV1 corresponds to a pseudogene. The CDR3 sequence is 18 residues long. CDR3 protein: CIYKIGGSVLVSAYEQYF. As DNA, the CDR3 is TGCATCTATAAAATCGGGGGGTCGGTTTTGGTGAGCGCCTACGAGCAGTACTTC.

This clone was observed a single time. This CDR3 reads CASSPRSVGANVLTF. The CDR3 coding sequence is TGTGCCAGCAGCCCCAGGAGCGTTGGGGCCAACGTCCTGACTTTC. The gene calls are TRBV5-4 and TRBJ2-6; no definite D call. The CDR3 runs to 15 residues. V gave up 4 bases and J gave up 3 bases, with 11 bases separating them. Per the germline V gene, CDR1 is SGHNT and CDR2 is YYREEE (reference sequence).

V and J are TRBV4-2 and TRBJ1-6, with D maybe TRBD1 (5 bases). The CDR3 has 15 amino acids. In germline, CDR1 is LGHNA, CDR2 YNFKEQ. Trimming left V 0 bases short and J 8 bases short, with 11 bases between. CDR3 residues: CASSQDYGGYSPLHF. The CDR3 DNA reads as TGTGCCAGCAGCCAAGATTATGGGGGTTATTCACCCCTCCACTTT.

The rearrangement uses TRBV6-5 and TRBJ2-7, with a weak D call TRBD2 (5 bases). This CDR3 comprises 11 residues. The V end was cut by 6 bases, the J end by 7 bases, with 10 bases between. Germline values: CDR1 MNHEY, CDR2 SVGAGI. In DNA form, the CDR3 reads TGTGCCAGCAGCCGTGGGGAGGAGCAGTACTTC. Its translation is CASSRGEEQYF.

The rearrangement links TRBV15 to TRBJ1-6; D gene uncertain. Trimming took 3 bases from V and 10 from J, leaving 4 bases between them. Germline CDR1 is LNHNV and CDR2 is YYDKDF (reference sequence). This CDR3 is built from 11 residues. In nucleotides, the CDR3 is TGTGCCACCAGCAGCAACTCACCCCTCCACTTT. This encodes CATSSNSPLHF.

The rearrangement links TRBV6-1 to TRBJ1-4; unclear D gene. V dropped 7 bases and J dropped 8 bases, with 14 bases sitting between them. The CDR3 length is 13 residues. CDR1 and CDR2 (germline): MNHNS, SASEGT. The CDR3 here is CASTLGDLEKLFF. The CDR3, as DNA: TGTGCCAGCACCCTGGGTGATTTGGAAAAACTGTTTTTT.

The gene calls are TRBV7-2 and TRBJ2-3, with TRBD2 identical over 7 bases. The CDR3 runs 16 residues. CDR1 and CDR2 (germline): SGHTA, FQGNSA. The V gene end was trimmed by 4 bases and the J gene end by 4 bases; junction bases not matched to a gene: 11. This CDR3 reads CASSSGRRGFSDTQYF. CDR3 DNA sequence: TGTGCCAGCAGCTCGGGGCGGCGGGGGTTCTCAGATACGCAGTATTTT. Supplemented by reference TRBV7-2 and TRBJ2-3, the full variable domain reads GAGVSQSPSNKVTEKGKDVELRCDPISGHTALYWYRQSLGQGLEFLIYFQGNSAPDKSGLPSDRFSAERTGGSVSTLTIQRTQQEDSAVYLCASSSGRRGFSDTQYFGPGTRLTVL.

The chain has TRBV27 and TRBJ2-1; 8 bases agree with TRBD1. CDR3 size: 15 residues. From germline, CDR1 is MNHEY and CDR2 SMNVEV (reference sequence). Trimming at V came to 2 bases and at J to 8 bases, leaving 8 bases not matched to a gene. The CDR3 coding sequence is TGTGCCAGCAGTTTACCGGACAGGGTCGCGTATGAGCAGTTCTTC. This codes for CASSLPDRVAYEQFF.

The CDR3 DNA reads as TGTGCCAGCAGTGAGGAAGAGGGTAGAGGGCAGTTCTTC. It is translated as CASSEEEGRGQFF. V is TRBV6-1 and J is TRBJ2-1; D possibly corresponds to TRBD2 (5 bases). CDR1 and CDR2 (germline): MNHNS, SASEGT. The CDR3 loop spans 13 amino acids. Trimming removed 3 bases from V and 12 bases from J, with 15 bases in between.

The chain carries TRBV5-4 and TRBJ1-5, with no clear D. This CDR3 contains 13 residues. Trimming took off 4 bases at V and 7 bases at J, with 12 bases between the two ends. Germline values: CDR1 SGHNT, CDR2 YYREEE (reference sequence). For the CDR3, the DNA is TGTGCCAGCAGCCCCGATTACGGCCAGCCCCAGCATTTT. Its protein is CASSPDYGQPQHF.

The chain combines TRBV5-1 with TRBJ1-1, with 9 bases aligning to TRBD1. This CDR3 contains 14 residues. After removal of 5 bases from V and 4 bases from J, the junction contained 6 bases not matched to a gene. CDR1 and CDR2 from the germline V gene are SGHRS and YFSETQ. The CDR3 spells CASREQGAVTEAFF. In DNA form, the CDR3 reads TGCGCCAGCAGGGAACAGGGGGCAGTCACTGAAGCTTTCTTT.

The V and J genes are TRBV6-1 and TRBJ1-1; the D gene is possibly TRBD1 (5 bases). V shed 3 bases and J shed 3 bases, with 8 bases lying between them. CDR3 length: 13 amino acids. Germline assignment: CDR1 MNHNS and CDR2 SASEGT. CDR3 coding DNA: TGTGCCAGCAGTGAGCCAGGGTACACTGAAGCTTTCTTT. It translates to CASSEPGYTEAFF.

This chain links TRBV10-3 with TRBJ1-2, with 11 bases fitting TRBD1. The V gene end was trimmed by 3 bases and the J gene end by 2 bases; junction bases not matched to a gene: 5. The CDR3 is made up of 16 amino acids. Germline V gene lookup returns CDR1 ENHRY and CDR2 SYGVKD. CDR3 in amino acids: CAISDRDRGYNYGYTF. The CDR3 nucleotides read TGTGCCATCAGTGACCGGGACAGGGGGTACAACTATGGCTACACCTTC.